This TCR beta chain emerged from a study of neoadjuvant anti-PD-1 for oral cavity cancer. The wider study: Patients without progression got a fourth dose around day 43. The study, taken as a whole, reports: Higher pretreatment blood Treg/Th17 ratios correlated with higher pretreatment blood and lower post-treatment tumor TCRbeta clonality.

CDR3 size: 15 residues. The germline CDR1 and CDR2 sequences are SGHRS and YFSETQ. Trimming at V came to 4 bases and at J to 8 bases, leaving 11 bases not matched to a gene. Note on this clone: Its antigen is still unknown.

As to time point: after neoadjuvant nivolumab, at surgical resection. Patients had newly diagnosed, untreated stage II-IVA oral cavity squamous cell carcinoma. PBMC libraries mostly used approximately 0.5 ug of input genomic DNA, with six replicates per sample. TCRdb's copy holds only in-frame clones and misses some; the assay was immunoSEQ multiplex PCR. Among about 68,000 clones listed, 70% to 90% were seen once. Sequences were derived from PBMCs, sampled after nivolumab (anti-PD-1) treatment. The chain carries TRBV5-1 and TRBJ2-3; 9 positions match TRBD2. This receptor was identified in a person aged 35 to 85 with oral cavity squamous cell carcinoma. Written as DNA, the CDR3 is TGCGCCAGCAGCCTTGAAGTTAGCGGGAGTGGTACGCAGTATTTT. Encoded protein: CASSLEVSGSGTQYF.